These 15 T cell receptor beta chains originate from one sample sequenced in a study of shared clonotypes between healthy human individuals. Here immunoSEQ multiplex PCR was the method, and the copy in TCRdb shows in-frame clones only, minus some. This table has about 480,000 clones, about three quarters appearing once. The specimen sequenced was PBMCs. The source is a woman between 40 and 50 years old in good health. Some clones in this sample may be carry-over from other donors' samples.

This chain joins TRBV11-2 and TRBJ1-1, with D possibly being TRBD1 (5 bases). Germline V gives CDR1 SGHAT, CDR2 FQNNGV. Trimming pared 4 bases from V and 3 bases from J, leaving 15 bases between. The CDR3 runs to 15 residues. CDR3 nucleotide sequence: TGTGCCAGCAGCTCCTGGGGGGTAGGGGACACTGAAGCTTTCTTT. It is translated as CASSSWGVGDTEAFF.

V gene TRBV19 combines with J gene TRBJ2-3; 11 positions match TRBD2. The CDR3 spans 17 residues. With 5 bases clipped from V and 1 base from J, the junction kept 8 bases outside the gene matches. Germline lookup yields CDR1 LNHDA and CDR2 SQIVND (reference sequence). CDR3 coding DNA: TGTGCCAGTAGTTCCTTAGCGGGAGGGCGGGGCACAGATACGCAGTATTTT. Amino acid sequence: CASSSLAGGRGTDTQYF.

CDR3 region: CSVSGTGNQPQHF. Written as DNA, the CDR3 is TGCAGCGTATCCGGGACAGGGAATCAGCCCCAGCATTTT. This rearrangement joins TRBV29-1 to TRBJ1-5, with 9 bases fitting TRBD1. CDR1 SQVTM and CDR2 ANQGSEA come from the germline V gene. CDR3 size: 13 residues. V shed 6 bases, J shed 4 bases, and the junction held 4 bases outside the gene matches.

V is TRBV15 and J is TRBJ1-4; D uncertain. The CDR3 covers 14 residues. Germline V gene lookup returns CDR1 LNHNV and CDR2 YYDKDF (reference sequence). With 5 bases removed from V and 4 bases from J, the gap between germline ends came to 11 bases. CDR3: CATSSWGSNEKLFF. The CDR3, as DNA: TGTGCCACCAGCTCTTGGGGAAGTAATGAAAAACTGTTTTTT.

The rearrangement joins TRBV5-1 to TRBJ2-1; 8 bases are shared with TRBD2. Germline V CDR1 and CDR2: SGHRS, YFSETQ. Unmatched junction bases numbered 1, after V lost 1 base and J lost 4 bases. The CDR3 is 14 residues long. The CDR3 region has the DNA TGCGCCAGCAGCTTGACTAGCGGATACAATGAGCAGTTCTTC. Protein: CASSLTSGYNEQFF.

This clone was seen only a few times. The rearrangement uses TRBV7-6 and TRBJ1-1; 11 nucleotides match TRBD1. V shed 0 bases and J 7 bases; nucleotides not matched to a gene: 4. Germline V gene sequence: CDR1 SGHVS, CDR2 FNYEAQ. CDR3 size: 15 residues. This CDR3 is CASSLAPGTGGEAFF. The CDR3 nucleotides are TGTGCCAGCAGCTTAGCGCCCGGGACAGGGGGTGAAGCTTTCTTT.

The chain links TRBV10-3 to TRBJ2-3, with D possibly matching TRBD2 (6 bases). The CDR3 runs 14 residues. Per the germline V gene, CDR1 is ENHRY and CDR2 is SYGVKD. Trimming removed 8 bases from V and 3 bases from J, with 15 bases in between. CDR3 coding DNA: TGTGCCATCCGACTAGACAAATCAACAGATACGCAGTATTTT. Translating gives CAIRLDKSTDTQYF.

The chain uses TRBV5-4 and TRBJ2-5, with a possible D match to TRBD1 (6 bases). The germline gives CDR1 SGHNT, CDR2 YYREEE (reference sequence). Trimming took 1 base from V and 7 from J, leaving 17 bases between them. The CDR3 contains 15 residues. The chain's CDR3 is CASSLRTEGSLTQYF. The CDR3 DNA follows: TGTGCCAGCAGCTTGAGGACAGAAGGGAGTTTGACCCAGTACTTC.

The chain uses TRBV7-2 and TRBJ1-5; D is possibly TRBD1 (6 bases). This CDR3 is 15 amino acids long. In germline, CDR1 is SGHTA, CDR2 FQGNSA. Trimming pared 5 bases from V and 0 bases from J, leaving 11 bases between. The CDR3 nucleotides are TGTGCCAGCAGCCCCGCGGGACATAGCAATCAGCCCCAGCATTTT. Translating gives CASSPAGHSNQPQHF.

The gene calls are TRBV5-6 and TRBJ2-1; the D gene is possibly TRBD1 (5 bases). V dropped 4 bases and J dropped 2 bases, with 10 bases sitting between them. The CDR3 is 14 residues long. CDR1 SGHDT and CDR2 YYEEEE come from the germline V gene. The CDR3 nucleotides are TGTGCCAGCAGCCCGACAGAGACCTACAATGAGCAGTTCTTC. Its protein product is CASSPTETYNEQFF.

The V gene is TRBV5-8, the J gene TRBJ1-5; a weak D match, TRBD1 (5 bases). Germline V CDR1 and CDR2: SGHTS, YDEGEE. With 0 bases removed from V and 6 bases from J, the gap between germline ends came to 7 bases. The CDR3 is 13 residues long. CDR3 in DNA: TGTGCCAGCAGCTTGGGGGGGGGTCAGCCCCAGCATTTT. Its protein is CASSLGGGQPQHF.

CDR3 nucleotide sequence: TGTGCCAGCAGCACAGGGTTCTACGAGCAGTACTTC. This gives the protein CASSTGFYEQYF. V usage is TRBV5-5 and J usage is TRBJ2-7, with D tentatively TRBD1 (6 bases). Trimming stripped 4 bases from V and 3 bases from J, with 8 bases between. The germline CDR1 and CDR2 sequences are SGHKS and YYEKEE (reference sequence). The CDR3 runs to 12 residues.

V is TRBV7-3 and J is TRBJ1-2; possibly TRBD1 for D (6 bases). The CDR3 length is 13 residues. Germline assignment: CDR1 SGHTA and CDR2 FQGTGA. Deletions cut 5 bases from V and 5 bases from J, with 12 bases between. The CDR3 is CASSEGQGYGYTF. The CDR3 bases are TGTGCCAGCAGCGAGGGCCAGGGGTATGGCTACACCTTC.

The genes are TRBV28 and TRBJ2-1, with D unresolved. CDR1 is MDHEN and CDR2 is SYDVKM in the germline V gene. V was cut by 8 bases and J by 9 bases, with 11 bases left in between. CDR3 length: 11 residues. DNA of the CDR3: TGTGCCAGCGCTATAGCTAGTGAGCAGTTCTTC. Its protein is CASAIASEQFF.

The chain links TRBV5-6 to TRBJ1-2; D not resolved. V lost 0 bases, J lost 4 bases, and 7 bases lay in between. The germline CDR1 and CDR2 sequences are SGHDT and YYEEEE. The CDR3 has 13 residues. The CDR3 region is CASSLAQTYGYTF. In DNA, the CDR3 is TGTGCCAGCAGCTTGGCCCAGACCTATGGCTACACCTTC.